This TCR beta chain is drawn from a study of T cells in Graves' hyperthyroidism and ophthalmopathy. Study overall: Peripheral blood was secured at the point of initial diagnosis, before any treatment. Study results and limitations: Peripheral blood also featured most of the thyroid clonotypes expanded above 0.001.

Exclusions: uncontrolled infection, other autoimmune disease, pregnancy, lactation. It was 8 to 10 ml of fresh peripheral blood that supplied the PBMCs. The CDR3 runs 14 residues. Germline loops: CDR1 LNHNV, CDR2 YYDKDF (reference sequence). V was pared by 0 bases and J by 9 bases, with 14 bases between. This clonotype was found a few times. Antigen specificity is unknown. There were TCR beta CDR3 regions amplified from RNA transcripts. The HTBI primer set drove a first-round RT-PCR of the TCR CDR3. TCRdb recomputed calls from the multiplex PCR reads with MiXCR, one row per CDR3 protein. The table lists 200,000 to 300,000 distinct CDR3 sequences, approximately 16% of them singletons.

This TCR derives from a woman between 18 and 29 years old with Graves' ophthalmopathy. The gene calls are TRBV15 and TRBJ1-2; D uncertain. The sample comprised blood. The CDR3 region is CATSRDVGSWSYTF. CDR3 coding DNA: TGTGCCACCAGCAGAGATGTGGGATCCTGGAGCTACACCTTC.